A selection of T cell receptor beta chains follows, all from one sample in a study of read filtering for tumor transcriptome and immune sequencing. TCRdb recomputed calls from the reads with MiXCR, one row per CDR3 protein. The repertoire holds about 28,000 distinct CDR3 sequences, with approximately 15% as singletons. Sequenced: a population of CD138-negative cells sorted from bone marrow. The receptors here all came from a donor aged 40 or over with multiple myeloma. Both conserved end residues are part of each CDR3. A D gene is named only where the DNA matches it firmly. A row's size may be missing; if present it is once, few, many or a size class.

TGTGCCAGCAGACCGAGCGGCAGCTCCTACAATGAGCAGTTCTTC CASRPSGSSYNEQFF TRBV6-5 15 . TRBJ2-1 many
TGTGCCTGGACCGGGGACAGGGGGGGCTATGGCTACACCTTC CAWTGDRGGYGYTF TRBV30 14 TRBD1 TRBJ1-2 many
TGTGCCAGCAGCTTAGTTGGCAGGGCGAAACTGTTTTTT CASSLVGRAKLFF TRBV7-6 13 . TRBJ2-2 many
TGTGCCAGCTCGCCCGGAACCACAGATACGCAGTATTTT CASSPGTTDTQYF TRBV18 13 . TRBJ2-3 many
TGCAGCGTTGAATGGCCCCGGAGGGCGGAACAAAAAACAGATACGCAGTATTTT CSVEWPRRAEQKTDTQYF TRBV29-1 18 . TRBJ2-3 few
TGTGCCTGGAGTGGACAGGGTATGAACACTGAAGCTTTCTTT CAWSGQGMNTEAFF TRBV30 14 TRBD1 TRBJ1-1 many
TGTGCCAGTAGTATAGAGGACGGAGGGGTAAGTGAGCAGTTCTTC CASSIEDGGVSEQFF TRBV19 15 . TRBJ2-1 many
TGCGCCAGCAGCTCCGGGGGGACTGATGTGTCTGAGCAGTTCTTC CASSSGGTDVSEQFF TRBV5-1 15 TRBD2 TRBJ2-1 many
TGCAGCGTTGACCCCAGCACAACAGATACGCAGTATTTT CSVDPSTTDTQYF TRBV29-1 13 . TRBJ2-3 many
TGTGCCAGCAGCTTAGTAGCGGCAGGCTACGAGCAGTACTTC CASSLVAAGYEQYF TRBV7-2 14 . TRBJ2-7 many
TGTGCCAGCTCACCACCGCAGGGGGCGTTGTACAATGAGCAGTTCTTC CASSPPQGALYNEQFF TRBV18 16 TRBD1 TRBJ2-1 many
TGCAGCGCTGGAACAGCATCTTCGTCCACAGATACGCAGTATTTT CSAGTASSSTDTQYF TRBV29-1 15 . TRBJ2-3 few
TGTGCCAGCAGCTTAGGGGTCCGGACAGATACGCAGTATTTT CASSLGVRTDTQYF TRBV7-9 14 . TRBJ2-3 many
TGTGCCAGTAGTATAGGGATGGGACTAGCGGGAATTCATGAGCAGTTCTTC CASSIGMGLAGIHEQFF TRBV19 17 TRBD2 TRBJ2-1 many
TGTGCCAGCAGCATAGGACAGACCTACGAGCAGTACTTC CASSIGQTYEQYF TRBV7-9 13 . TRBJ2-7 many
TGTGCCAGCAGTGCCCCGGGGGGGCGGAGAGAGACCCAGTACTTC CASSAPGGRRETQYF TRBV27 15 TRBD2 TRBJ2-5 few
TGTGCCAGCAGTCCCCCCGGCGGGAGAGGCAATGAGCAGTTCTTC CASSPPGGRGNEQFF TRBV7-8 15 TRBD2 TRBJ2-1 many
TGCGCCAGCAGCTTTGATTACCCTACCAAGAACTATGGCTACACCTTC CASSFDYPTKNYGYTF TRBV5-1 16 . TRBJ1-2 many
TGTGCCAGCAGTTACACCATGGGCAGGTGGAGGACTGAAGCTTTCTTT CASSYTMGRWRTEAFF TRBV6-5 16 . TRBJ1-1 many
TGTGCCTGCAGCGCCGCGAACCCTTATGGCTACACCTTC CACSAANPYGYTF TRBV7-2 13 . TRBJ1-2 .
TGCGCCAGCAGCCCGACCGGCGGGAGTGGCGAGCAGTACTTC CASSPTGGSGEQYF TRBV10-2 14 TRBD2 TRBJ2-7 many
TGTGCCATCAGTACAGGGGGCTTAGATACGCAGTATTTT CAISTGGLDTQYF TRBV28 13 TRBD1 TRBJ2-3 many